This TCR beta chain derives from a study of shared clonotypes between healthy human individuals (TCRdb year 2020). Study-level background: Two women and a few men aged 18 to 49 years were included in the cohort. For each donor, three plates each were used for CD4 naive and CD4 memory, two plates were used for CD8 naive, and one plate was used for CD8 memory. Blood TCR repertoires of 5 or 6 healthy adults were deeply sequenced to estimate repertoire size and the extent of clonotype sharing between individuals. Libraries were prepared and TCR repertoires were sequenced by different laboratories using diverse techniques, in order to increase sequencing depth and limit assay-specific biases. Per donor, leukapheresis produced somewhere between about 0.8 and 9.5 billion PBMCs. The paper's findings and limits, for the study overall: Pairwise subsampling led to the expectation that sequencing depth would affect the degree of clonotype sharing among donors. When a handful of donors were compared, the shared fraction of clonotypes was roughly 4.8% for naive CD4, 3.5% to 4% for naive CD8, about 2.5% for memory CD4, and 0.35% to 0.4% for memory CD8. Rarefaction of sorted-subset datasets indicated incomplete sequencing despite the large sequencing depth. Estimated clonotype richness was generally larger for naive than for memory subsets. The small number of donors limited the genetic and exposure-history diversity represented. Sampling was limited to blood, and TCR repertoires in tissue likely differ from TCR repertoires in blood. Higher generation probabilities were observed for clonotypes shared by all four sorted-subset donors than for non-shared clonotypes.

Using the deep immunoSEQ assay, TCR CDR3 regions were amplified from genomic DNA by multiplex PCR. Extracted genomic DNA from each cell subset was distributed evenly across all wells of several immunoSEQ 96-well plates, and each plate was treated as a replicate. Each replicate PCR for sorted subsets received roughly 0.2 ug genomic DNA, equal to tens of thousands of T cell genomes. Purified libraries were quantified with a Qubit 3.0 fluorometer, sized on a Bioanalyzer 2100, and re-quantified with the KAPA Library Quantification kit. Each immunoSEQ 96-well plate was sequenced on its own single-read 150-cycle Illumina NextSeq 550 flow cell. Concerning the study's data processing: The immunoSEQ output contained only junctional sequences without quality scores, so filtering could not match that applied to full-length reads. Sequences were annotated with PyIR, a Python wrapper for IgBLAST v1.9, and V/J genes and CDR3 were assigned using IMGT germline references. Reads were removed for weak V/J assignments (E-value above 1e-6), missing CDR3, stop codons, out-of-frame junctions, or ambiguous translated residues. V3J clonotypes were defined as sequences sharing the same inferred V gene, J gene, and CDR3 amino acid sequence. Percentage overlap between repertoires was calculated by dividing the number of shared unique clonotypes by the size of the smaller repertoire. Repertoire richness was assessed with RTK rarefaction, the Chao1 estimator, and Recon v2.1 estimates of unobserved clonotypes. Generation probabilities were computed with OLGA for all TCRbeta clonotypes obtained by the gDNA method from several donors. Here the immuneACCESS table is served through TCRdb, limited to in-frame sequences with V and J called. Missing clones are a known gap in these copies; in checked studies unresolved V genes cover under half, and the rest lacks a known reason. The V and J calls and clone size were taken over from that table, and D and trimming were inferred from the DNA. In this sample the table shows under 1,100,000 clones, under 80% of which occur a single time. The top ten constitute 1.4% of the sample.

Donors were healthy HIV-negative adults with no recently reported acute infections or vaccinations. All donors were Caucasian adults living in Nashville, Tennessee, USA. Magnetic negative selection was used to enrich CD4+ T cells, after which naive cells were positively selected on CD45RA and the negative fraction became the memory subset. Blood was obtained by leukapheresis, after which PBMCs were separated by Ficoll-Histopaque density gradient centrifugation and cryopreserved in liquid nitrogen vapor phase. Analytical flow cytometry was used to check the purity and quantity of every magnetically sorted T cell population. From each sorted fraction, genomic DNA was isolated and quantified by UV absorbance on a Nanodrop 2000c. On this clone: Its recognized antigen is unknown. Nothing much larger sits one base from this clone, and base qualities are not available. Other DNA sequences of this sample code for an identical CDR3.

Sequences were obtained from memory CD4+ T cells sorted from blood. The cell subset or site label here, explained by the study, means: CD45RA-negative fraction. This TCR was sampled from a man aged 18 to 29 in good health.

The nucleotide sequence is TGTGCCAGCAGTTTATTAAACACTGAAGCTTTCTTT. Its amino acids are CASSLLNTEAFF. The chain uses TRBV28 and TRBJ1-1, with the D gene not confidently named. Its CDR3 holds 12 amino acids, cysteine through phenylalanine. Of all the DNA, just the CDR3 is kept, 36 bases in frame from base 1. The V end loses 1 base and the J end loses 2 bases, and a stretch of 2 bases separates them. CDR1 MDHEN and CDR2 SYDVKM are derived from the germline V gene.